There are a few counts of the clone carrying this T cell receptor beta chain. Antigen unknown. Template material for amplifying TCR beta CDR3 regions consisted of RNA transcripts. First-round RT-PCR targeting the TCR CDR3 was performed with the HTBI primer set. TCRdb re-called the multiplex PCR reads with MiXCR, one entry per CDR3 protein. Counted here are about 250,000 distinct CDR3 sequences, roughly 20% occurring once; the ten biggest clones make up about 60%. Every diagnosis used clinical symptoms, serum thyroxine and TRAb, thyroid ultrasound and orbital computed tomography. The data stem from a study of T cells in Graves' hyperthyroidism and ophthalmopathy. Across the study: Pretreatment peripheral blood was obtained at initial diagnosis.

Study-wide points: Ophthalmopathy and stable hyperthyroidism were separated by a 13 V-J model. In blood, most of the thyroid clonotypes expanded above 0.001 were also present.

Between the trimmed V and J ends, which lost 4 bases and 7 bases, there was a span of 8 bases. CDR3 length: 11 residues. The germline V gene has CDR1 LGHDT and CDR2 YNNKEL (reference sequence). The sequenced sample consisted of blood. This TCR was sampled from a man aged 30-40 years with Graves' ophthalmopathy. The chain links TRBV3-1 to TRBJ2-7; D is perhaps TRBD1 (6 bases). CDR3 residues: CASSRGREQYF. As DNA, the CDR3 is TGTGCCAGCAGCCGGGGGCGTGAGCAGTACTTC.